These T cell receptor beta chains were read from a single sample in a study of cytomegalovirus exposure and HLA in healthy donors. Some clones are missing from TCRdb's copy, which holds only in-frame ones; the method was immunoSEQ multiplex PCR. The sample carries just over 200,000 clones, around 80% recorded once. The sequencing sample was made of PBMCs. Receptors originate from a man between 50 and 59 years old in good health and CMV-seronegative. CDR3s include the opening cysteine and the closing phenylalanine or tryptophan. A D gene is named only where the DNA matches it firmly. Part of the rows lack a size; the others show once, few, many or a class for expanded clones.

d_gene	v_gene	j_gene	abundance	CDR3aa	CDR3nt
TRBD1	TRBV6-1	TRBJ1-2	NA	CASMDRGQGYTF	TGTGCCAGCATGGACAGGGGGCAAGGCTACACCTTC
NA	TRBV19	TRBJ2-2	NA	CASSEQAGWITGELFF	TGTGCCAGTAGTGAACAAGCGGGCTGGATTACCGGGGAGCTGTTTTTT
TRBD2	TRBV27	TRBJ2-7	NA	CASRSGLAGVREQYF	TGTGCCAGCAGATCGGGACTAGCGGGAGTTCGGGAGCAGTACTTC
TRBD1	TRBV5-1	TRBJ2-5	NA	CASSLGQGLQETQYF	TGCGCCAGCAGCCTGGGACAGGGTCTGCAAGAGACCCAGTACTTC
TRBD1	TRBV30	TRBJ2-7	once	CAWRRTGSSYEQYF	TGTGCCTGGAGGAGGACAGGGAGCTCCTACGAGCAGTACTTC
NA	TRBV5-1	TRBJ1-1	NA	CASSLAINTEAFF	TGCGCCAGCAGCTTGGCCATCAACACTGAAGCTTTCTTT
NA	TRBV10-3	TRBJ2-7	NA	CAISNGGSYEQYF	TGTGCCATCTCCAATGGGGGGTCCTACGAGCAGTACTTC
TRBD1	TRBV5-8	TRBJ1-3	NA	CASSHRQGLSGNTIYF	TGTGCCAGCAGCCACCGACAGGGGCTCTCTGGAAACACCATATATTTT
NA	TRBV5-3	TRBJ2-1	few	CARSPVPISSYNEQFF	TGTGCCAGAAGCCCAGTCCCCATAAGCTCCTACAATGAGCAGTTCTTC
NA	TRBV18	TRBJ2-3	NA	CASSPPGRGTDTQYF	TGTGCCAGCTCACCACCTGGTAGGGGAACAGATACGCAGTATTTT
NA	TRBV14	TRBJ2-3	NA	CASSQDLGPDTQYF	TGTGCCAGCAGCCAAGATCTTGGCCCAGATACGCAGTATTTT
NA	TRBV9	TRBJ1-6	NA	CASSEGGRSPYNSPLHF	TGTGCCAGCAGCGAGGGGGGGAGGTCTCCCTATAATTCACCCCTCCACTTT